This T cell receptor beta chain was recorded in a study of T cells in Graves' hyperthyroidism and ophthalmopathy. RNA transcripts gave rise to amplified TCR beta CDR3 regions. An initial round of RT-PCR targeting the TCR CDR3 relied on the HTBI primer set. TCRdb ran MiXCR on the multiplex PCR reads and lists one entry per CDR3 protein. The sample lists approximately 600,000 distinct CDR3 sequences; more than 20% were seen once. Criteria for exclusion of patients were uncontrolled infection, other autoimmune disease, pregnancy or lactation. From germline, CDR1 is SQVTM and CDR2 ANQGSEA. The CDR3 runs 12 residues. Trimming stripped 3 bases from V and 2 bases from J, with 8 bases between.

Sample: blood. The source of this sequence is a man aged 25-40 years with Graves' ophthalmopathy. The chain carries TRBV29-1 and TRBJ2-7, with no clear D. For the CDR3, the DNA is TGCAGCGTTGAGGTGGCAGCCTACGAGCAGTACTTC. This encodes CSVEVAAYEQYF.